The sequence of this TCR beta chain was determined in a study of T cell responses to AZD1222 COVID-19 vaccine. Findings of the study overall: The sample set comprised mostly white British donors with more females, and clonal diversity was possibly underestimated. Receipt of two AZD1222 doses was followed by a rise in Spike-specific TCR breadth and depth.

As concerns this clone: The antigen is undetermined.

The CDR3 extends over 15 amino acids. Germline loops: CDR1 SGHTA, CDR2 FQGNSA. V lost 5 bases and J lost 6; bases outside the gene matches: 3. This table comes from immunoSEQ multiplex PCR, and its TCRdb copy is limited to in-frame clones, with some not included. The table lists roughly 100,000 clones, 80% to 90% of them singletons. This rearrangement joins TRBV7-2 to TRBJ2-1, with 14 bases aligning to TRBD2. Sequenced here: peripheral blood, sampled on day 0 of AZD1222 vaccination. The TCR sequence derives from an adult in good health. This chain's CDR3 is CASSPGLAGANEQFF. The CDR3 nucleotides read TGTGCCAGCAGCCCGGGACTAGCGGGAGCCAATGAGCAGTTCTTC.